Included here is one T cell receptor (beta chain) sequence, with context. Its antigen is unidentified. These data originate in a study of T cells in Graves' hyperthyroidism and ophthalmopathy. The CDR3 has 14 amino acids. Germline lookup yields CDR1 MNHEY and CDR2 SVGEGT. Trimming pared 11 bases from V and 0 bases from J, leaving 14 bases between. The TCR beta CDR3 regions underwent amplification using RNA transcripts as the source. TCR CDR3 regions were first amplified by RT-PCR with HTBI primers. One entry per CDR3 protein results from TCRdb running MiXCR on the multiplex PCR reads. In the table there are hundreds of thousands of distinct CDR3 sequences, about 20% of which are singletons. The study based diagnoses on clinical symptoms, serum thyroxine and TRAb, thyroid ultrasound and orbital computed tomography. General study points: In the blood, most expanded thyroid clonotypes above 0.001 appeared as well.

This rearrangement joins TRBV6-2 or TRBV6-3 to TRBJ2-1, with a possible D match to TRBD1 (6 bases). This clonotype originated in a man aged 35 to 55 with Graves' ophthalmopathy. Sequenced input: blood. DNA of the CDR3: TGTGCCTTGGGTAGGGGGAGCTCCTACAATGAGCAGTTCTTC. It is translated as CALGRGSSYNEQFF.